This section outlines one T cell receptor (beta chain) sequence together with its context. Its matching antigen is unknown. These data come from a study of T cell responses to AZD1222 COVID-19 vaccine. Germline V gives CDR1 SGHAT, CDR2 FQDESV (reference sequence). V was trimmed by 5 bases and J by 5 bases, leaving 14 bases between them. This CDR3 is 14 amino acids long. Overall study results and limits: Vaccine-related CD4 TCRs covered spike, predominating at 160-218 and 743-854.

TCRdb keeps only in-frame clones here, not all; method: immunoSEQ multiplex PCR. Of some 150,000 clones in the sample, 88% are singletons; the top ten hold about 4.9%. V gene TRBV11-1 combines with J gene TRBJ2-3, with TRBD2 as a possible D gene (7 bases). The sequence derives from an adult who received the MenACWY meningococcal vaccine as a control. Sequences were derived from peripheral blood, sampled 28 days after the second dose of the MenACWY control vaccine. The CDR3 region has the DNA TGTGCCAGCAGCCCCAGGCGGGGGCTAGATACGCAGTATTTT. This sequence encodes CASSPRRGLDTQYF.